One and the same sample provided the 5 T cell receptor beta chains below, sequenced in a study of shared clonotypes between healthy human individuals. Libraries were prepared by immunoSEQ multiplex PCR; TCRdb keeps only in-frame clonotypes and omits some of them. The repertoire has over 400,000 clones, around 85% of them found once; the top ten carry roughly an eighth. Sequenced input: PBMCs. The receptors stem from a middle-aged woman in good health. Some clones in this sample may be carry-over from other donors' samples.

The chain uses TRBV2 and TRBJ2-3, with TRBD2 matching over 11 bases. CDR3 size: 16 residues. Germline V gives CDR1 SNHLY, CDR2 FYNNEI. V trimming: 5 bases; J trimming: 5 bases; junction bases outside the gene matches: 9. The CDR3 nucleotides read TGTGCCAGCAGTCTGGAACTAGCGGGAGAAGGAGATACGCAGTATTTT. This sequence encodes CASSLELAGEGDTQYF.

The chain links TRBV19 to TRBJ2-7, with 9 bases lining up with TRBD1. From germline, CDR1 is LNHDA and CDR2 SQIVND (reference sequence). This CDR3 is 15 amino acids long. After removal of 4 bases from V and 2 bases from J, the junction contained 6 bases not matched to a gene. The DNA of the CDR3 is TGTGCCAGTAGTAGGGACAGGGAACTTACCTACGAGCAGTACTTC. It codes for CASSRDRELTYEQYF.

This clone has just one count. The chain uses TRBV21-1 and TRBJ2-7; TRBD2 reflects the table's D call only, with no check against the DNA. TRBV21-1 is a known pseudogene. This CDR3 is 19 amino acids long. The CDR3 DNA reads as TGTGCCAGCAGCAAAGGGTCTTGCCCTAGTAGTGATGGAAGCTACGAGCAGTACTTC. This encodes CASSKGSCPSSDGSYEQYF.

The chain has TRBV11-2 and TRBJ2-1, with 9 positions matching TRBD2. This CDR3 comprises 15 residues. V gave up 7 bases and J gave up 3 bases; unmatched junction bases: 7. Germline lookup yields CDR1 SGHAT and CDR2 FQNNGV. The CDR3 region has the DNA TGTGCCAGCAACCCTAGCGGGATACTCTACAATGAGCAGTTCTTC. Residues: CASNPSGILYNEQFF.

Points on this clone: This sequence may be a read error, since a much larger clone differs from it by one base. Other DNA variants within this sample encode the same CDR3. The rearrangement uses TRBV12-1 and TRBJ2-7; TRBD2 is the table's D call, not checked against the DNA. TRBV12-1 is a pseudogene. The CDR3 consists of 15 residues. The CDR3 loop is CASSLEPGLAVVEYF. DNA of the CDR3: TGTGCCAGCAGCTTGGAGCCGGGACTAGCGGTCGTAGAGTACTTC.